Each of the 27 T cell receptor beta chains below was sequenced from the same sample in a study of technical replicates of blood from a few donors. Libraries were prepared by immunoSEQ multiplex PCR; TCRdb keeps only in-frame clonotypes and omits some of them. The table lists about 97,000 clones, roughly 94% of them singletons, with less than 0.35% in the top ten. Sequencing was performed on T cells isolated from PBMCs. These receptors were obtained from a human donor in good health.

The count of this clone is one. This sequence joins TRBV7-9 and TRBJ1-1, with D possibly matching TRBD1 (5 bases). V gave up 2 bases and J gave up 3 bases, with 7 bases separating them. CDR1 SEHNR and CDR2 FQNEAQ come from the germline V gene (reference sequence). CDR3 size: 13 residues. CDR3 residues: CASSLWGYTEAFF. In nucleotides, the CDR3 is TGTGCCAGCAGCTTATGGGGCTACACTGAAGCTTTCTTT.

CDR3 sequence: CASSFVIEAFF. In DNA form, the CDR3 reads TGTGCCAGCAGTTTTGTTATTGAAGCTTTCTTT. This chain connects TRBV28 to TRBJ1-1; D unclear. The CDR3 extends over 11 amino acids. Germline CDR1 is MDHEN and CDR2 is SYDVKM. The V and J ends lost 3 bases and 7 bases respectively, with 6 bases between them.

The chain uses TRBV28 and TRBJ2-5; 13 bases fit TRBD2. Germline loops: CDR1 MDHEN, CDR2 SYDVKM. The length of the CDR3 is 16 residues. The V segment lost 6 bases and the J segment 3 bases; nucleotides outside the gene matches: 7. CDR3 amino acids: CASSRGLAGEEETQYF. The CDR3 region has the DNA TGTGCCAGCAGCCGTGGACTAGCGGGAGAAGAAGAGACCCAGTACTTC. The full variable domain, in which reference TRBV28 and TRBJ2-5 provide the parts outside the CDR3, is DVKVTQSSRYLVKRTGEKVFLECVQDMDHENMFWYRQDPGLGLRLIYFSYDVKMKEKGDIPEGYSVSREKKERFSLILESASTNQTSMYLCASSRGLAGEEETQYFGPGTRLLVL.

The sample holds one count of this clone. This chain links TRBV9 with TRBJ2-1; TRBD2 matches at 7 bases. V shed 3 bases, J shed 3 bases, and the junction held 3 bases outside the gene matches. Per germline, CDR1 SGDLS and CDR2 YYNGEE. The CDR3 runs to 14 residues. The CDR3 here is CASSARDYYNEQFF. CDR3 bases: TGTGCCAGCAGCGCCCGGGACTACTACAATGAGCAGTTCTTC.

The chain is built from TRBV28 and TRBJ1-2; D not resolved. V was pared by 11 bases and J by 6 bases, with 13 bases between. Looked up from germline, CDR1 is MDHEN and CDR2 is SYDVKM. There are 11 residues in the CDR3. The CDR3 coding sequence is TGTGCCGCGGGAGGAGGTCATGGCTACACCTTC. Translating gives CAAGGGHGYTF.

J is TRBJ2-7 and V is TRBV5-6; D is possibly TRBD1 (6 bases). The CDR3 has 14 amino acids. CDR1 and CDR2 (germline): SGHDT, YYEEEE. V lost 3 bases to trimming and J lost 0 bases, with 10 bases between them. The CDR3 reads CASSYDRSSYEQYF. CDR3 in DNA: TGTGCCAGCAGCTACGACAGGAGCTCCTACGAGCAGTACTTC.

The chain couples TRBV5-6 to TRBJ2-7; the D gene is possibly TRBD2 (6 bases). Germline V gives CDR1 SGHDT, CDR2 YYEEEE. This CDR3 comprises 16 residues. The V end was cut by 4 bases, the J end by 3 bases, with 20 bases between. CDR3: CASSNEVTSTYYEQYF. As DNA, the CDR3 is TGTGCCAGCAGCAATGAGGTGACTAGTACTTACTACGAGCAGTACTTC.

V is TRBV6-5 and J is TRBJ1-4, with D perhaps matching TRBD1 (5 bases). The ends were cut back, 4 bases at V and 0 bases at J, with 6 bases in the middle. The germline V gene has CDR1 MNHEY and CDR2 SVGAGI. The CDR3 has 14 amino acids. The CDR3 bases are TGTGCCAGCAGTTCAGGGTCAACTAATGAAAAACTGTTTTTT. It is translated as CASSSGSTNEKLFF.

The V gene is TRBV11-2, the J gene TRBJ1-2; 9 bases map to TRBD1. With 7 bases clipped from V and 6 bases from J, the junction kept 15 bases outside the gene matches. Germline loops: CDR1 SGHAT, CDR2 FQNNGV. The CDR3 totals 16 residues. The CDR3 sequence is CASNSQKATGGNGYTF. The CDR3 nucleotides read TGTGCCAGCAACTCCCAAAAGGCTACAGGGGGCAATGGCTACACCTTC.

This rearrangement joins TRBV27 to TRBJ2-7; a possible D gene is TRBD2 (5 bases). Germline V gene sequence: CDR1 MNHEY, CDR2 SMNVEV (reference sequence). The length of the CDR3 is 16 residues. Deletions cut 0 bases from V and 1 base from J, with 13 bases between. CDR3 amino acids: CASSLSVDFLSYEQYF. The CDR3, as DNA: TGTGCCAGCAGTTTATCGGTGGACTTTTTATCCTACGAGCAGTACTTC.

The CDR3 DNA sequence: TGTGCCAGCAGCTCCTTAGCGGGGGGCAATGAGCAGTTCTTC. Translation: CASSSLAGGNEQFF. The chain is built from TRBV7-9 and TRBJ2-1; 10 bases fit TRBD2. The CDR3 length is 14 residues. Trimming at V came to 4 bases and at J to 6 bases, leaving 3 bases not matched to a gene. Per germline, CDR1 SEHNR and CDR2 FQNEAQ (reference sequence).

CDR3 loop: CASSADYGYTF. CDR3 bases: TGTGCCAGCAGTGCGGACTATGGCTACACCTTC. The chain links TRBV2 to TRBJ1-2; D is unresolved. V shed 4 bases and J shed 3 bases, with 3 bases lying between them. Germline lookup yields CDR1 SNHLY and CDR2 FYNNEI. The CDR3 has 11 residues.

V is TRBV10-3 and J is TRBJ2-3, with D unresolved. Per germline, CDR1 ENHRY and CDR2 SYGVKD. Trimming left V 2 bases short and J 1 base short, with 4 bases between. The length of the CDR3 is 13 residues. This CDR3 reads CAISEEGTDTQYF. CDR3 nucleotide sequence: TGTGCCATCAGTGAGGAGGGCACAGATACGCAGTATTTT.

The chain links TRBV28 to TRBJ1-5, with no clear D. Trimming took 3 bases from V and 5 from J, leaving 14 bases between them. This CDR3 comprises 15 residues. Germline-derived CDR1 and CDR2 are MDHEN and SYDVKM. The CDR3 spells CASSFGFSEYQPQHF. The CDR3 DNA reads as TGTGCCAGCAGTTTCGGGTTTTCGGAGTATCAGCCCCAGCATTTT.

The chain has TRBV11-2 and TRBJ2-7; D ambiguous. Trimming removed 5 bases from V and 2 bases from J, with 4 bases in between. CDR1 is SGHAT, CDR2 FQNNGV, per germline. CDR3 length equals 11 residues. The CDR3 sequence: CASSLTYEQYF. The CDR3 nucleotides read TGTGCCAGCAGCCTTACCTACGAGCAGTACTTC.

The rearrangement uses TRBV7-9 and TRBJ2-7; 8 bases map to TRBD1. The V segment lost 1 base and the J segment 7 bases; nucleotides outside the gene matches: 9. Per the germline V gene, CDR1 is SEHNR and CDR2 is FQNEAQ (reference sequence). The CDR3 extends over 15 amino acids. The CDR3 is CASSLVGAGGLEQYF. The DNA of the CDR3 is TGTGCCAGCAGCTTAGTCGGGGCAGGGGGCCTGGAGCAGTACTTC.

The chain recombines TRBV7-3 with TRBJ2-3; D remains ambiguous. The CDR3 consists of 14 residues. The ends were cut back, 0 bases at V and 2 bases at J, with 6 bases in the middle. CDR1 and CDR2 from the germline V gene are SGHTA and FQGTGA. The CDR3 here is CASSLTFYTDTQYF. The CDR3 nucleotides are TGTGCCAGCAGCTTAACGTTTTACACAGATACGCAGTATTTT.

J is TRBJ2-2 and V is TRBV11-1; 8 bases fit TRBD2. Germline-derived CDR1 and CDR2 are SGHAT and FQDESV (reference sequence). The length of the CDR3 is 16 residues. The V segment lost 5 bases and the J segment 8 bases; nucleotides outside the gene matches: 13. The DNA of the CDR3 is TGTGCCAGCAGCCCGAGGACTAGCCCTGAAACGGGGGAGCTGTTTTTT. Amino acids: CASSPRTSPETGELFF.

The genes are TRBV7-9 and TRBJ1-1, with 8 bases fitting TRBD1. The length of the CDR3 is 16 residues. The J segment lost 4 bases and the V segment lost 5 bases, leaving 12 bases of the junction unmatched. Germline CDR1 reads SEHNR; CDR2 reads FQNEAQ (reference sequence). The CDR3 region is CASSQRTGPRVTEAFF. CDR3 nucleotides: TGTGCCAGCAGCCAAAGGACAGGGCCGAGGGTCACTGAAGCTTTCTTT.

V usage is TRBV11-3 and J usage is TRBJ2-5; D gene uncertain. CDR3 length equals 14 residues. The germline CDR1 and CDR2 sequences are SGHNT and YENEEA. Trimming left V 0 bases short and J 2 bases short, with 7 bases between. The CDR3 sequence is CASSLEVAQETQYF. The CDR3 region has the DNA TGTGCCAGCAGCTTAGAGGTAGCTCAAGAGACCCAGTACTTC.

The rearrangement joins TRBV6-5 to TRBJ2-7, with 8 bases matching TRBD2. The germline CDR1 and CDR2 sequences are MNHEY and SVGAGI. The CDR3 is 13 amino acids. V trimming: 7 bases; J trimming: 5 bases; junction bases outside the gene matches: 7. The CDR3 DNA sequence: TGTGCCAGCAAGAACAGCGGGAGACACGAGCAGTACTTC. It translates to CASKNSGRHEQYF.

The rearrangement links TRBV5-1 to TRBJ2-3, with D possibly being TRBD2 (5 bases). This CDR3 region has 15 residues. CDR1 and CDR2 from the germline V gene are SGHRS and YFSETQ. V lost 0 bases, J lost 2 bases, and 10 bases lay in between. CDR3 nucleotide sequence: TGCGCCAGCAGCTTGGGAAATCGGGACACAGATACGCAGTATTTT. This sequence encodes CASSLGNRDTDTQYF.

The rearrangement links TRBV5-4 to TRBJ2-1; 9 bases map to TRBD2. V shed 6 bases and J 7 bases; nucleotides not matched to a gene: 11. There are 15 residues in the CDR3. Germline assignment: CDR1 SGHNT and CDR2 YYREEE (reference sequence). Here the CDR3 DNA reads TGTGCCAGCACACTATTAGCGGGAGAGTTTAATGAGCAGTTCTTC. Amino acid sequence: CASTLLAGEFNEQFF.

The chain uses TRBV30 and TRBJ2-1, with D tentatively TRBD2 (6 bases). Germline-derived CDR1 and CDR2 are GTSNPN and SVGIG (reference sequence). V shed 2 bases and J shed 7 bases, with 15 bases lying between them. The CDR3 runs 14 residues. CDR3 amino acids: CAWSLRLGRNEQFF. The CDR3 DNA reads as TGTGCCTGGAGTCTTCGACTAGGGCGGAATGAGCAGTTCTTC.

The chain is built from TRBV9 and TRBJ2-1, with 7 bases identical to TRBD2. J gave up 7 bases and V 0 bases, and 7 bases lay outside the gene matches. Germline CDR1 reads SGDLS; CDR2 reads YYNGEE. The CDR3 loop spans 15 amino acids. The CDR3, as DNA: TGTGCCAGCAGCGTAGCGGCGGGAGTGGTAAATGAGCAGTTCTTC. Translating it yields CASSVAAGVVNEQFF.

The chain recombines TRBV15 with TRBJ2-1; D ambiguous. Germline assignment: CDR1 LNHNV and CDR2 YYDKDF (reference sequence). With 0 bases removed from V and 8 bases from J, the gap between germline ends came to 11 bases. The CDR3 has 14 amino acids. CDR3 sequence (DNA): TGTGCCACCAGCAGAGATGATCAGGCCGATGAGCAGTTCTTC. Encoded protein: CATSRDDQADEQFF.

The gene calls are TRBV5-1 and TRBJ1-1, with a tentative D call TRBD1 (6 bases). The CDR3 length is 14 residues. Germline CDR1 is SGHRS and CDR2 is YFSETQ. V lost 4 bases and J 3 bases, leaving 13 bases between the germline ends. Here the CDR3 DNA reads TGCGCCAGCAGCCTCATGACAGGATACACTGAAGCTTTCTTT. It yields the protein CASSLMTGYTEAFF.